The 19 T cell receptor beta chains below come from one sample, sequenced in a study of OX40 agonist ivuxolimab in advanced cancers. Clones were sequenced by immunoSEQ multiplex PCR, and TCRdb holds only the in-frame ones, with some missing. Of fewer than 25,000 clones in the sample, roughly nine tenths were seen once. The material sequenced was CD4+ or CD8+ T cells sorted from blood, taken in a trial of the OX40 agonist ivuxolimab. These receptor sequences come from an adult with an advanced solid tumor such as melanoma, head and neck, liver or kidney cancer.

The J gene is TRBJ1-1, the V gene TRBV5-4, with 8 bases lining up with TRBD1. Trimming removed 3 bases from V and 4 bases from J; junction bases left unmatched: 5. The CDR3 contains 14 residues. CDR1 is SGHNT and CDR2 is YYREEE in the germline V gene (reference sequence). Here the CDR3 reads CASSSDRAITEAFF. CDR3 DNA sequence: TGTGCCAGCAGCTCGGACAGGGCGATCACTGAAGCTTTCTTT. Full variable domain (outside the CDR3, taken from reference TRBV5-4 and TRBJ1-1): ETGVTQSPTHLIKTRGQQVTLRCSSQSGHNTVSWYQQALGQGPQFIFQYYREEENGRGNFPPRFSGLQFPNYSSELNVNALELDDSALYLCASSSDRAITEAFFGQGTRLTVV.

V gene TRBV7-9 combines with J gene TRBJ1-4, with 9 bases that match TRBD1. Germline trimming cut 5 bases from V and 2 bases from J; bases unmatched to any gene: 0. This CDR3 region has 14 residues. From germline, CDR1 is SEHNR and CDR2 FQNEAQ (reference sequence). The CDR3 DNA reads as TGTGCCAGCAGCGGGACAGGGACTAATGAAAAACTGTTTTTT. Protein: CASSGTGTNEKLFF. Looking up the rest from reference TRBV7-9 and TRBJ1-4 gives the full variable domain: DTGVSQNPRHKITKRGQNVTFRCDPISEHNRLYWYRQTLGQGPEFLTYFQNEAQLEKSRLLSDRFSAERPKGSFSTLEIQRTEQGDSAMYLCASSGTGTNEKLFFGSGTQLSVL.

This chain links TRBV6-7 with TRBJ2-6, with D uncertain. TRBV6-7 is given ORF status, its function remaining uncertain. V lost 5 bases and J 5 bases, leaving 19 bases between the germline ends. The CDR3 sequence is 17 residues long. CDR3 residues: CASSRVYLQSRANVLTF. The CDR3, as DNA: TGTGCCAGCAGTCGTGTGTATTTACAAAGTCGGGCCAACGTCCTGACTTTC.

The V and J genes are TRBV27 and TRBJ2-7, with D tentatively TRBD1 or TRBD2 (6 bases each). The CDR3 covers 16 residues. Germline loops: CDR1 MNHEY, CDR2 SMNVEV (reference sequence). V lost 7 bases to trimming and J lost 0 bases, with 19 bases between them. Here the CDR3 DNA reads TGTGCCAGCACCAGGAGGGGTGGGACAAACTCCTACGAGCAGTACTTC. Translated, it gives CASTRRGGTNSYEQYF.

The chain carries TRBV7-9 and TRBJ2-1; 8 bases line up with TRBD1. The ends lost 6 bases at V and 3 bases at J; junction bases unmatched: 7. Germline V gives CDR1 SEHNR, CDR2 FQNEAQ (reference sequence). The CDR3 is 15 residues long. The CDR3: CASRVTGAYYNEQFF. The CDR3, as DNA: TGTGCCAGCAGAGTGACAGGGGCTTACTACAATGAGCAGTTCTTC.

CDR3 region: CASSVAPGSAYEQYF. CDR3 bases: TGTGCCAGCAGCGTAGCGCCAGGGTCTGCCTACGAGCAGTACTTC. This rearrangement joins TRBV9 to TRBJ2-7, with D perhaps TRBD1 (5 bases). V lost 0 bases to trimming and J lost 2 bases, with 12 bases between them. The CDR3 sequence is 15 residues long. Germline CDR1 and CDR2: SGDLS and YYNGEE.

The V gene is TRBV28, the J gene TRBJ2-5; 7 bases line up with TRBD2. Matching the DNA end better, TRBJ2-7 makes the J call doubtful. This CDR3 has 16 residues. Per germline, CDR1 MDHEN and CDR2 SYDVKM. The CDR3 nucleotides read TGTGCCAGCAGTCCCCGACTAGCCCCCTGGGGGAACGAGCAGTACTTC. Its protein is CASSPRLAPWGNEQYF.

The chain carries TRBV28 and TRBJ2-5; TRBD2 matches at 7 bases. V dropped 4 bases and J dropped 1; count of bases not matched to a gene: 9. The CDR3 has 16 amino acids. Germline values: CDR1 MDHEN, CDR2 SYDVKM. The CDR3, as DNA: TGTGCCAGCAGTTGGGGGGGGGATACCCCCCAAGAGACCCAGTACTTC. Translation gives CASSWGGDTPQETQYF.

This chain joins TRBV6-1 and TRBJ1-2; perhaps TRBD1 as D (6 bases). Germline CDR1 reads MNHNS; CDR2 reads SASEGT. The CDR3 spans 15 residues. Trimming took 4 bases from V and 6 from J, leaving 18 bases between them. The CDR3 sequence: CASSVGQLLVDGYTF. DNA of the CDR3: TGTGCCAGCAGTGTCGGACAGCTCCTGGTGGATGGCTACACCTTC.

This chain links TRBV15 with TRBJ1-5; D gene unclear. This CDR3 contains 15 residues. Germline V gene data show CDR1 as LNHNV and CDR2 as YYDKDF (reference sequence). V shed 3 bases and J shed 0 bases, with 9 bases lying between them. The CDR3, as DNA: TGTGCCACCAGCAGCACCGCCGTTAGCAATCAGCCCCAGCATTTT. Translating gives CATSSTAVSNQPQHF.

V gene TRBV7-6 combines with J gene TRBJ2-3; 11 bases align to TRBD2. CDR1 is SGHVS and CDR2 is FNYEAQ in the germline V gene. This CDR3 has 16 residues. The junction had 9 bases not matched to a gene; V was cut back by 2 bases and J by 8 bases. DNA for the CDR3: TGTGCCAGCAGCTTAAGTAGCGGGAGGGTCCGCGGTACGCAGTATTTT. Protein sequence: CASSLSSGRVRGTQYF.

This clone was counted between two and nine times. The chain uses TRBV28 and TRBJ2-1; maybe TRBD1 (6 bases). Trimming took off 6 bases at V and 7 bases at J, with 22 bases between the two ends. This CDR3 is 16 amino acids long. Germline lookup yields CDR1 MDHEN and CDR2 SYDVKM. CDR3 coding DNA: TGTGCCAGCAGCCCTAGCACAGGGAAAAAATGGAATGAGCAGTTCTTC. Encoded protein: CASSPSTGKKWNEQFF.

This clone was detected once. This chain joins TRBV19 and TRBJ2-4, with 7 bases fitting TRBD2. V lost 7 bases and J lost 1; bases outside the gene matches: 7. This CDR3 has 15 amino acids. The V gene's germline CDR1 is LNHDA and CDR2 SQIVND (reference sequence). The CDR3 loop is CASTPELAAKNIQYF. CDR3 DNA: TGTGCCAGTACCCCAGAACTAGCGGCCAAAAACATTCAGTACTTC.

This clone was picked up one time. The chain recombines TRBV6-5 with TRBJ1-1; D is perhaps TRBD1 (6 bases). The CDR3 runs to 14 residues. Between the trimmed V and J ends, which lost 6 bases and 4 bases, there was a span of 15 bases. CDR1 is MNHEY, CDR2 SVGAGI, per germline. The DNA for the CDR3 is TGTGCCAGCAGCTATCACAGGGTTCGCACTGAAGCTTTCTTT. Its translation: CASSYHRVRTEAFF.

CDR3 DNA: TGTGCCAGCAGCGCCTGGACGGAGAACACTGAAGCTTTCTTT. Amino acids: CASSAWTENTEAFF. V is TRBV9 and J is TRBJ1-1; the D is unclear. Per germline, CDR1 SGDLS and CDR2 YYNGEE. The CDR3 is 14 residues long. Trimming took off 3 bases at V and 1 base at J, with 10 bases between the two ends.

The chain carries TRBV5-1 and TRBJ2-5; the match to TRBD1 covers 8 bases. Near its end, the DNA agrees better with TRBJ2-7, so the J call may be wrong. The CDR3 extends over 15 amino acids. Germline CDR1 SGHRS, CDR2 YFSETQ. The CDR3 DNA reads as TGCGCCAGCAGCTTGGGGACAGGGCTCCTTTACGAGCAGTACTTC. It encodes CASSLGTGLLYEQYF.

The V call is TRBV9, the J call TRBJ2-1; TRBD2 matches at 8 bases. Trimming cost V 0 bases and J 10 bases; bases outside gene matches: 9. The CDR3 totals 15 residues. Germline V gene lookup returns CDR1 SGDLS and CDR2 YYNGEE. DNA for the CDR3: TGTGCCAGCAGCGTAGACATTGGCGGGAGGAACGAGCAGTTCTTC. Amino acid sequence: CASSVDIGGRNEQFF.

The V call is TRBV4-1, the J call TRBJ2-1; D possibly corresponds to TRBD2 (5 bases). The CDR3 extends over 16 amino acids. Germline V gene sequence: CDR1 MGHRA, CDR2 YSYEKL. V lost 0 bases and J lost 4, with 13 bases in between. The CDR3, as DNA: TGCGCCAGCAGCCAAGATGGGAGACCTACTTACAATGAGCAGTTCTTC. This codes for CASSQDGRPTYNEQFF.

V and J are TRBV19 and TRBJ1-5, with no clear D. V was clipped by 6 bases and J by 4 bases, with 10 bases between them. This CDR3 has 13 amino acids. Per the germline V gene, CDR1 is LNHDA and CDR2 is SQIVND (reference sequence). The CDR3 DNA sequence: TGTGCCAGTAGGGTGGGTACAAATCAGCCCCAGCATTTT. This translates into CASRVGTNQPQHF.